This T cell receptor beta chain was retrieved from a study of T cell responses to AZD1222 COVID-19 vaccine. A few counts support this clone. Some clones are missing from TCRdb's copy, which holds only in-frame ones; the method was immunoSEQ multiplex PCR. The table lists around 150,000 clones, around nine tenths of them singletons. This CDR3 is built from 15 residues. The V and J ends lost 4 bases and 5 bases, in that order; junction bases with no gene match: 9. CDR1 and CDR2 from the germline V gene are LGHNT and FRNRAP. The V and J genes are TRBV12-5 and TRBJ2-7; TRBD1 agrees at 9 bases. This TCR was sampled from an adult in good health. The sequences come from peripheral blood, collected on day 0 of AZD1222 vaccination. CDR3 sequence reads: CASGSSGTGIDEQYF. The CDR3 nucleotides read TGTGCTAGTGGTTCCTCCGGGACAGGGATCGACGAGCAGTACTTC. Full variable domain (outside the CDR3, taken from reference TRBV12-5 and TRBJ2-7): DARVTQTPRHKVTEMGQEVTMRCQPILGHNTVFWYRQTMMQGLELLAYFRNRAPLDDSGMPKDRFSAEMPDATLATLKIQPSEPRDSAVYFCASGSSGTGIDEQYFGPGTRLTVT.